One and the same sample provided the 26 T cell receptor beta chains below, sequenced in a study of shared clonotypes between healthy human individuals. Repertoires were generated with immunoSEQ multiplex PCR, while TCRdb's copy carries only in-frame clones and drops some. Here the sample spans 950,000 to 1,100,000 clones, 65% to 75% being singletons. Sequencing was carried out using memory CD4+ T cells sorted from blood. The subset: CD45RA-negative fraction. These receptors all stem from a man younger than 35 in good health.

The chain has TRBV15 and TRBJ2-1, with 12 bases matching TRBD2. Trimming removed 4 bases from V and 4 bases from J; junction bases left unmatched: 14. The CDR3 has 19 residues. Germline V gene lookup returns CDR1 LNHNV and CDR2 YYDKDF (reference sequence). CDR3 loop: CATSTRLAGVGGLYNEQFF. CDR3 nucleotide sequence: TGTGCCACCAGCACCCGACTAGCGGGAGTGGGGGGGCTATACAATGAGCAGTTCTTC. The full variable domain, its missing parts supplied by reference TRBV15 and TRBJ2-1, is DAMVIQNPRYQVTQFGKPVTLSCSQTLNHNVMYWYQQKSSQAPKLLFHYYDKDFNNEADTPDNFQSRRPNTSFCFLDIRSPGLGDTAMYLCATSTRLAGVGGLYNEQFFGPGTRLTVL.

The gene calls are TRBV6-1 and TRBJ2-3; D call uncertain. Germline CDR1 MNHNS, CDR2 SASEGT. V shed 8 bases and J shed 0 bases, with 9 bases lying between them. This CDR3 is 13 amino acids long. CDR3 loop: CASDGASTDTQYF. The CDR3 DNA follows: TGTGCCAGCGACGGTGCTAGCACAGATACGCAGTATTTT.

The genes are TRBV5-6 and TRBJ2-1; 8 bases map to TRBD2. Losses at the gene ends were 4 bases for V and 7 bases for J; bases not matched to a gene: 7. This CDR3 is built from 14 residues. Germline assignment: CDR1 SGHDT and CDR2 YYEEEE. This CDR3 is CASSRTGTSNEQFF. In nucleotides, the CDR3 is TGTGCCAGCAGCCGGACCGGGACTAGTAATGAGCAGTTCTTC.

This chain links TRBV11-2 with TRBJ2-2; possible D gene TRBD2, 5 bases. This CDR3 is built from 16 residues. Trimming pared 2 bases from V and 2 bases from J, leaving 12 bases between. CDR1 and CDR2 from the germline V gene are SGHAT and FQNNGV. CDR3 protein: CASSLFPDSNTGELFF. The CDR3 nucleotides read TGTGCCAGCAGCTTATTTCCGGACTCTAACACCGGGGAGCTGTTTTTT. The variable domain in full, completed from reference TRBV11-2 and TRBJ2-2, reads EAGVAQSPRYKIIEKRQSVAFWCNPISGHATLYWYQQILGQGPKLLIQFQNNGVVDDSQLPKDRFSAERLKGVDSTLKIQPAKLEDSAVYLCASSLFPDSNTGELFFGEGSRLTVL.

The rearrangement links TRBV5-1 to TRBJ2-1; the match to TRBD2 covers 14 bases. The germline gives CDR1 SGHRS, CDR2 YFSETQ. CDR3 size: 15 residues. The J segment lost 4 bases and the V segment lost 4 bases, leaving 1 base of the junction unmatched. CDR3 nucleotides: TGCGCCAGCAGCCGACTAGCGGGAGGGTACAATGAGCAGTTCTTC. Residues: CASSRLAGGYNEQFF.

This clone was recorded a few times. The rearrangement joins TRBV11-3 to TRBJ2-7, with a weak D call TRBD1 (5 bases). The CDR3 loop spans 13 amino acids. Between the trimmed V and J ends, which lost 0 bases and 3 bases, there was a span of 6 bases. The germline V gene has CDR1 SGHNT and CDR2 YENEEA. The CDR3 region is CASSLDRDYEQYF. CDR3 coding DNA: TGTGCCAGCAGCTTAGACAGGGACTACGAGCAGTACTTC.

The genes are TRBV6-5 and TRBJ2-7; no clear D. CDR1 is MNHEY and CDR2 is SVGAGI in the germline V gene. V was cut by 1 base and J by 3 bases, with 16 bases left in between. The CDR3 runs to 16 residues. For the CDR3, the DNA is TGTGCCAGCAGTTACTTCTTCGGCGGACCCTACTACGAGCAGTACTTC. Amino acid sequence: CASSYFFGGPYYEQYF.

The CDR3 sequence: CASSGTPGPLAEYTQYF. In nucleotides, the CDR3 is TGTGCCAGCAGCGGTACACCGGGACCCCTCGCCGAATATACGCAGTATTTT. The V gene is TRBV11-2, the J gene TRBJ2-3, with D possibly called TRBD1 or TRBD2 (5 bases each). The CDR3 extends over 17 amino acids. CDR1 is SGHAT and CDR2 is FQNNGV in the germline V gene. The germline V and J ends were trimmed by 5 bases and 7 bases, with 25 bases remaining between them.

This clone was recorded once. The V gene is TRBV5-1, the J gene TRBJ1-1, with D possibly being TRBD1 (6 bases). The CDR3 runs 13 residues. Germline CDR1 is SGHRS and CDR2 is YFSETQ. Trimming stripped 2 bases from V and 4 bases from J, with 9 bases between. CDR3 in DNA: TGCGCCAGCAGCTTACAGGACAGCACTGAAGCTTTCTTT. Protein product: CASSLQDSTEAFF. Variable domain in full (rest from reference TRBV5-1 and TRBJ1-1): KAGVTQTPRYLIKTRGQQVTLSCSPISGHRSVSWYQQTPGQGLQFLFEYFSETQRNKGNFPGRFSGRQFSNSRSEMNVSTLELGDSALYLCASSLQDSTEAFFGQGTRLTVV.

This clone was observed a few times. The chain links TRBV7-9 to TRBJ2-3, with TRBD1 identical over 7 bases. V trimming: 3 bases; J trimming: 8 bases; junction bases outside the gene matches: 8. The CDR3 is 14 amino acids. The germline CDR1 and CDR2 sequences are SEHNR and FQNEAQ (reference sequence). CDR3 protein: CASSFRLQGLTQYF. The CDR3, as DNA: TGTGCCAGCAGCTTCCGCCTACAGGGGCTTACGCAGTATTTT.

This clone was counted a single time. The chain carries TRBV10-3 and TRBJ2-2, with 9 bases that match TRBD1. Unmatched junction bases numbered 3, after V lost 0 bases and J lost 4 bases. The CDR3 is 16 residues long. Germline-derived CDR1 and CDR2 are ENHRY and SYGVKD. Here the CDR3 reads CAISESRQGGTGELFF. CDR3 nucleotide sequence: TGTGCCATCAGTGAGTCGAGACAGGGGGGCACCGGGGAGCTGTTTTTT.

In its sample, this clone was seen a few times. This chain connects TRBV28 to TRBJ1-2; a possible D gene is TRBD1 (5 bases). V lost 5 bases, J lost 4 bases, and 20 bases lay in between. Germline V CDR1 and CDR2: MDHEN, SYDVKM. The CDR3 totals 16 residues. CDR3 residues: CASSQDSPGLFYGYTF. The CDR3 DNA sequence: TGTGCCAGCAGTCAAGACAGTCCAGGCCTCTTCTATGGCTACACCTTC.

This chain connects TRBV4-1 to TRBJ2-2; D remains unclear. The ends were cut back, 1 base at V and 0 bases at J, with 15 bases in the middle. Germline V gene lookup returns CDR1 MGHRA and CDR2 YSYEKL. CDR3 length equals 18 residues. DNA of the CDR3: TGCGCCAGCAGCCAAGTAGGAGTAGCTGAGACGAACACCGGGGAGCTGTTTTTT. It is translated as CASSQVGVAETNTGELFF.

A note on this clone: Other DNA sequences from this sample encode an identical CDR3 as well. The CDR3 sequence is CAWSDSHYGYTF. CDR3 coding DNA: TGTGCCTGGAGTGACAGCCACTATGGCTACACCTTC. The J gene is TRBJ1-2, the V gene TRBV30; no reliable D call. The CDR3 length is 12 residues. Germline-derived CDR1 and CDR2 are GTSNPN and SVGIG (reference sequence). V dropped 1 base and J dropped 3 bases, with 6 bases sitting between them.

On this clone itself: In this CDR3 the conserved last residue, phenylalanine or tryptophan, is missing, so a read error is likely. Because the CDR3's place on the DNA is in doubt, the DNA is left out and the CDR3 is given as listed by TCRdb. The chain couples TRBV11-2 to TRBJ2-7. The CDR3 comprises 11 residues, both ends counted. The germline V gene encodes CDR1 SGHAT and CDR2 FQNNGV. The CDR3 sequence is CASSSGFFGDG.

This clone was observed once. The V call is TRBV18, the J call TRBJ1-4; no firm D call. CDR3 length equals 12 residues. The germline CDR1 and CDR2 sequences are KGHSH and LQKENI. Trimming took off 8 bases at V and 5 bases at J, with 9 bases between the two ends. The CDR3 spells CASARTNEKLFF. Written as DNA, the CDR3 is TGTGCCAGCGCTCGGACGAATGAAAAACTGTTTTTT. Drawing the rest from reference TRBV18 and TRBJ1-4, the complete variable domain is NAGVMQNPRHLVRRRGQEARLRCSPMKGHSHVYWYRQLPEEGLKFMVYLQKENIIDESGMPKERFSAEFPKEGPSILRIQQVVRGDSAAYFCASARTNEKLFFGSGTQLSVL.

This sequence joins TRBV13 and TRBJ2-3; D gene uncertain. Per germline, CDR1 PRHDT and CDR2 FYEKMQ (reference sequence). This CDR3 is built from 13 residues. V lost 5 bases and J lost 10, with 16 bases in between. The CDR3 DNA reads as TGTGCCAGCAGCCACACCAAAGCCTTTGCGCAGTATTTT. Its translation: CASSHTKAFAQYF. Combining the CDR3 with reference TRBV13 and TRBJ2-3 gives the whole variable domain AAGVIQSPRHLIKEKRETATLKCYPIPRHDTVYWYQQGPGQDPQFLISFYEKMQSDKGSIPDRFSAQQFSDYHSELNMSSLELGDSALYFCASSHTKAFAQYFGPGTRLTVL.

This clone has ten or more counts. This chain uses TRBV5-1 with TRBJ2-5; 10 positions match TRBD2. Looked up from germline, CDR1 is SGHRS and CDR2 is YFSETQ. CDR3 size: 18 residues. V lost 0 bases, J lost 4 bases, and 12 bases stayed unmatched. The chain's CDR3 is CASSLGFASGREVETQYF. The CDR3 coding sequence is TGCGCCAGCAGCTTGGGATTTGCTAGCGGGAGAGAAGTAGAGACCCAGTACTTC.

A word on this clone: Germline is not matched at one junction end, which may reflect a read error. This rearrangement joins TRBV7-7 to TRBJ1-5, with D perhaps TRBD1 (6 bases). The CDR3 is 16 amino acids. Germline V gene data show CDR1 as SSHAT and CDR2 as FNYEAQ (reference sequence). Here the CDR3 DNA reads TGTGCTAGCAGCTTACGGGACACTTATAGCAATCAGCCCCAGCATTTT. It is translated as CASSLRDTYSNQPQHF.

The chain is built from TRBV7-2 and TRBJ2-5; possible D gene TRBD2, 6 bases. The V gene's germline CDR1 is SGHTA and CDR2 FQGNSA. The V gene lost 7 bases and the J gene lost 7 bases, with 19 bases spanning the gap. The CDR3 contains 14 residues. CDR3 coding DNA: TGTGCCAGCATCCAATCTGACCGGGGGAGGACCCAGTACTTC. It encodes CASIQSDRGRTQYF.

This chain links TRBV7-3 with TRBJ2-1; 8 bases are a match to TRBD1. V dropped 6 bases and J dropped 6; count of bases not matched to a gene: 4. This CDR3 has 13 residues. Germline assignment: CDR1 SGHTA and CDR2 FQGTGA. The CDR3 reads CASSNGQGNEQFF. The CDR3 bases are TGTGCCAGCAGTAACGGACAGGGCAATGAGCAGTTCTTC.

The chain recombines TRBV5-1 with TRBJ2-2; D uncertain. Per the germline V gene, CDR1 is SGHRS and CDR2 is YFSETQ. V lost 1 base and J 8 bases, leaving 9 bases between the germline ends. The CDR3 has 13 amino acids. The CDR3 reads CASSLQERGELFF. CDR3 nucleotides: TGCGCCAGCAGCTTGCAGGAACGGGGGGAGCTGTTTTTT.

The DNA of the CDR3 is TGTGCCAGCAGCTTCACAGGGTTAGCTACCGGGGAGCTGTTTTTT. This gives the protein CASSFTGLATGELFF. The chain employs TRBV7-9 and TRBJ2-2, with D possibly being TRBD1 (6 bases). V gave up 3 bases and J gave up 5 bases, with 13 bases separating them. From germline, CDR1 is SEHNR and CDR2 FQNEAQ (reference sequence). The CDR3 length is 15 residues. Combining the CDR3 with reference TRBV7-9 and TRBJ2-2 gives the whole variable domain DTGVSQNPRHKITKRGQNVTFRCDPISEHNRLYWYRQTLGQGPEFLTYFQNEAQLEKSRLLSDRFSAERPKGSFSTLEIQRTEQGDSAMYLCASSFTGLATGELFFGEGSRLTVL.

As concerns this clone: The same CDR3 also results from other DNA sequences found in this sample. The chain recombines TRBV30 with TRBJ1-4, with a possible D match to TRBD1 (5 bases). V was clipped by 0 bases and J by 2 bases, with 10 bases between them. Looked up from germline, CDR1 is GTSNPN and CDR2 is SVGIG (reference sequence). This CDR3 is 15 amino acids long. The CDR3 reads CAWSVLGGTNEKLFF. CDR3 DNA sequence: TGTGCCTGGAGTGTACTTGGGGGGACTAATGAAAAACTGTTTTTT.

V usage is TRBV11-2 and J usage is TRBJ2-5, with D possibly matching TRBD1 (6 bases). CDR3 size: 13 residues. Germline V gives CDR1 SGHAT, CDR2 FQNNGV. Trimming took 5 bases from V and 2 from J, leaving 9 bases between them. DNA for the CDR3: TGTGCCAGCAGCCGGACAGCTCAAGAGACCCAGTACTTC. The encoded protein is CASSRTAQETQYF.

V gene TRBV28 combines with J gene TRBJ2-7; D call uncertain. V was pared by 5 bases and J by 4 bases, with 9 bases between. This CDR3 contains 12 residues. The germline V gene has CDR1 MDHEN and CDR2 SYDVKM. As DNA, the CDR3 is TGTGCCAGCAGTCTAAGGATATACGAGCAGTACTTC. This sequence encodes CASSLRIYEQYF.